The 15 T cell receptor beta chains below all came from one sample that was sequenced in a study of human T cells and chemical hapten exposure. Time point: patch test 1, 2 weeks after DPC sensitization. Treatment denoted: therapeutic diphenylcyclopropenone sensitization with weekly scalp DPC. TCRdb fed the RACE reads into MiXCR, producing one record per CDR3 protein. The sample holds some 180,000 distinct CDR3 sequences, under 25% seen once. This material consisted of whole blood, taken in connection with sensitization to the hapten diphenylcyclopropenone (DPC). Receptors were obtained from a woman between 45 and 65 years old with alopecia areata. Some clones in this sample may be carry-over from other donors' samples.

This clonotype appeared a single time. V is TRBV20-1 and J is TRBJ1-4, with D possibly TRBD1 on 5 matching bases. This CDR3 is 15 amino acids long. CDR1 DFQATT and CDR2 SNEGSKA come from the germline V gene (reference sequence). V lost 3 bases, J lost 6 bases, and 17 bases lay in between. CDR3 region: CSARVDSRQYEKLFF. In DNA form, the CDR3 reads TGCAGTGCTAGGGTCGACAGCCGGCAGTATGAAAAACTGTTTTTT.

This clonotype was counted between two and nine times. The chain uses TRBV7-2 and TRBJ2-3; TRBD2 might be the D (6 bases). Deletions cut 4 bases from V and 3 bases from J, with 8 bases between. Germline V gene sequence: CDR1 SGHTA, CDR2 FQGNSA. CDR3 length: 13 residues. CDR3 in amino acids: CASSSGRTDTQYF. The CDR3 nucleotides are TGTGCCAGCAGCTCCGGGAGAACAGATACGCAGTATTTT.

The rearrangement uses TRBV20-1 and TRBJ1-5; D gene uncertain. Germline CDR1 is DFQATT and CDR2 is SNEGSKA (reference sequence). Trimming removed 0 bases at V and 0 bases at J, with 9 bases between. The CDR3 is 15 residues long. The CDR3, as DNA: TGCAGTGCTAGAGATCTGGTCTATAGCAATCAGCCCCAGCATTTT. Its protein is CSARDLVYSNQPQHF.

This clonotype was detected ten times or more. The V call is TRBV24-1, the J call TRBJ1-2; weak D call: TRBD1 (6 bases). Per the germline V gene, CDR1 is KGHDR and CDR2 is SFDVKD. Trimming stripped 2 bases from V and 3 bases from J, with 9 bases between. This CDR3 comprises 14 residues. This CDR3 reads CATSDYEGDYGYTF. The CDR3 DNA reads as TGTGCCACCAGTGATTATGAGGGGGACTATGGCTACACCTTC.

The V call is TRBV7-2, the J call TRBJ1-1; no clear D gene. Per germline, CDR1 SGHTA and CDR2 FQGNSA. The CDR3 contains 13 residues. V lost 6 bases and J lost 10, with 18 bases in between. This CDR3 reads CASRLPVHSGAFF. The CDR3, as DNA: TGTGCCAGCAGGCTTCCCGTGCACAGTGGAGCTTTCTTT.

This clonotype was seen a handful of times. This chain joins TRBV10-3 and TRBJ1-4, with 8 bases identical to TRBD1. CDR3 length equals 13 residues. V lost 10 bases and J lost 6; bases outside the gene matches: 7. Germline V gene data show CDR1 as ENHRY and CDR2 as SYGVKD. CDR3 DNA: TGTGCCACCCTAGGACAGGGTGATGAAAAACTGTTTTTT. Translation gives CATLGQGDEKLFF.

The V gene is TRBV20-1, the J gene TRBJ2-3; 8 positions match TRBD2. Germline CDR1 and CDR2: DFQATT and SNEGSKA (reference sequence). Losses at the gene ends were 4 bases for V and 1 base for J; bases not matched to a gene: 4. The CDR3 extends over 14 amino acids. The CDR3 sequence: CSANDGRGTDTQYF. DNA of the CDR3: TGCAGTGCTAATGACGGGAGGGGCACAGATACGCAGTATTTT.

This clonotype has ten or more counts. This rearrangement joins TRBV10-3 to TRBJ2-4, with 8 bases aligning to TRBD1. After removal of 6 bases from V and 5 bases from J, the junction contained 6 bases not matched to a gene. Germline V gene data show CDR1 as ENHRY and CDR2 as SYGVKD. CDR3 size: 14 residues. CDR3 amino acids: CAIRAGGLENIQYF. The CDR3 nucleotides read TGTGCCATCAGGGCAGGGGGCCTCGAAAACATTCAGTACTTC.

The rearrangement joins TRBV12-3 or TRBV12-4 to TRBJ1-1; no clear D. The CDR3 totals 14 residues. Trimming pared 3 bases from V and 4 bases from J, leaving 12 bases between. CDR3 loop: CASSLMGGGTEAFF. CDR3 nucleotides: TGTGCCAGCAGTTTGATGGGCGGTGGCACTGAAGCTTTCTTT.

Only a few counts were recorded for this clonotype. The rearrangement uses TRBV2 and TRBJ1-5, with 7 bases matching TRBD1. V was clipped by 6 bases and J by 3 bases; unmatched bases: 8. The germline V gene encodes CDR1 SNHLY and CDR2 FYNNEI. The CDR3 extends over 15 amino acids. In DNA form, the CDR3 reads TGTGCCAGCAGCGGGGACAGACCCTTCAATCAGCCCCAGCATTTT. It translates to CASSGDRPFNQPQHF.

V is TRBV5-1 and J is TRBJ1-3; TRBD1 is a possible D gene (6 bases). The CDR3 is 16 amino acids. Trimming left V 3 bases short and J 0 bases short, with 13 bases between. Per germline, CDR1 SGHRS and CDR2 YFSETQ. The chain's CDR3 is CASSSTGPSSGNTIYF. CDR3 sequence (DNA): TGCGCCAGCAGCTCAACAGGGCCGAGCTCTGGAAACACCATATATTTT.

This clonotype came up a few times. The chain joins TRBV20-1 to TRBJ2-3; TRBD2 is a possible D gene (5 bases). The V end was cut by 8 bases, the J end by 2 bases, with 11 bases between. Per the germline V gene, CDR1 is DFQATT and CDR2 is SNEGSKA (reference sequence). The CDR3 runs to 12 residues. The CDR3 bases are TGCAGTAGACTGAGGGCCACAGATACGCAGTATTTT. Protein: CSRLRATDTQYF.

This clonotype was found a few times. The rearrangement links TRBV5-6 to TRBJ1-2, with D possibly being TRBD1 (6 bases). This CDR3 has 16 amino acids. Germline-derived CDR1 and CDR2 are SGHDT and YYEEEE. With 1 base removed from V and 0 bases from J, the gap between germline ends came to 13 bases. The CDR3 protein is CASSLNTGPTNYGYTF. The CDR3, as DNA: TGTGCCAGCAGCTTGAATACAGGGCCAACTAACTATGGCTACACCTTC.

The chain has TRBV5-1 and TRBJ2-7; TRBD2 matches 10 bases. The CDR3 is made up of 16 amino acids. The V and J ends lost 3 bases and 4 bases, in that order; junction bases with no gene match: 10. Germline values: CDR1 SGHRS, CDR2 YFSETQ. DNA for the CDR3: TGCGCCAGCAGCTCGTCCGGGCTAGCGGGAGCATACGAGCAGTACTTC. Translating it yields CASSSSGLAGAYEQYF.

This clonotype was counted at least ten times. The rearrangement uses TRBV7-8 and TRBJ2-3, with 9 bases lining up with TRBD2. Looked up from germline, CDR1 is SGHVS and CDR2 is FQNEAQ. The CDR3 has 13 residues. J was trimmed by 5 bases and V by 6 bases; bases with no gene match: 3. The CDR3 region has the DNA TGTGCCAGCAGTAGCGGGAGCGTAGATACGCAGTATTTT. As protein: CASSSGSVDTQYF. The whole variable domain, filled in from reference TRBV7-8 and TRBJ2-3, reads GAGVSQSPRYKVAKRGQDVALRCDPISGHVSLFWYQQALGQGPEFLTYFQNEAQLDKSGLPSDRFFAERPEGSVSTLKIQRTQQEDSAVYLCASSSGSVDTQYFGPGTRLTVL.